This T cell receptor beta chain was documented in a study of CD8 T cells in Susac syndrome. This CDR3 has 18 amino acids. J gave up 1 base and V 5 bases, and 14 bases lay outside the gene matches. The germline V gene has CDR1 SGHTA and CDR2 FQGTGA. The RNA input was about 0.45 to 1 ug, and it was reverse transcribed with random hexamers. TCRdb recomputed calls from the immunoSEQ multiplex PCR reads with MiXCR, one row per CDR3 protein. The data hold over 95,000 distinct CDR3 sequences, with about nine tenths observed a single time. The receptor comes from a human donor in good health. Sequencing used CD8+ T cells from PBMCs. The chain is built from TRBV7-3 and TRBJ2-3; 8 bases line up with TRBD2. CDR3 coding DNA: TGTGCCAGCAGCGTAGGGGAGACGGGGGGGAGTCGCACAGATACGCAGTATTTT. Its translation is CASSVGETGGSRTDTQYF. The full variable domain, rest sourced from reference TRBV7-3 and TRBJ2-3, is GAGVSQTPSNKVTEKGKYVELRCDPISGHTALYWYRQSLGQGPEFLIYFQGTGAADDSGLPNDRFFAVRPEGSVSTLKIQRTERGDSAVYLCASSVGETGGSRTDTQYFGPGTRLTVL.